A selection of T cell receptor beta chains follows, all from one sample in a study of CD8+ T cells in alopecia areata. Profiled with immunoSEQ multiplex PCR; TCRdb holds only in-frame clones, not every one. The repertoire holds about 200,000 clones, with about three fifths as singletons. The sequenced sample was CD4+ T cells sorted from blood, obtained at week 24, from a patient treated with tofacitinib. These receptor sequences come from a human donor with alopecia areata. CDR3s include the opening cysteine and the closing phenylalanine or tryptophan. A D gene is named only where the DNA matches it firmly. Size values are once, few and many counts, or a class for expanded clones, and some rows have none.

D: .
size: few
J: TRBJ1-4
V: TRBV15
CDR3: CATNWTAAKKLFF
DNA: TGTGCCACCAACTGGACAGCCGCTAAAAAACTGTTTTTT

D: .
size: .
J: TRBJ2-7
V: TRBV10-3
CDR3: CASSYSAPENSYEQYF
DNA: TGTGCCAGCAGTTACTCGGCCCCGGAGAACTCCTACGAGCAGTACTTC

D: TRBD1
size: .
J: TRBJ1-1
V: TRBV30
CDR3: CAWIPGQRAFF
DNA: TGTGCCTGGATTCCGGGACAGAGGGCTTTCTTT

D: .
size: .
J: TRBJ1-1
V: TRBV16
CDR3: CASSQSPDSLTEAFF
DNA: TGTGCCAGCAGCCAATCCCCGGACAGTCTCACTGAAGCTTTCTTT

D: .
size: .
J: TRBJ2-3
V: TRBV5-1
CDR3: CATASRASTDTQYF
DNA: TGCGCCACCGCGTCCCGTGCTAGCACAGATACGCAGTATTTT

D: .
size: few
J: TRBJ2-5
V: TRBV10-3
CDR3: CAISESMWETQYF
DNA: TGTGCCATCAGTGAGTCGATGTGGGAGACCCAGTACTTC

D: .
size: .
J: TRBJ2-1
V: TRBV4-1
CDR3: CASSPGPNEQFF
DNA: TGCGCCAGCAGCCCGGGCCCCAATGAGCAGTTCTTC

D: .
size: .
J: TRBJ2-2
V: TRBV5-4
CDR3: CASSSGLDNTGELFF
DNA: TGTGCCAGCAGCTCGGGACTCGACAACACCGGGGAGCTGTTTTTT

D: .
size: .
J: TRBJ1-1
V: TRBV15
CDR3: CATSREQSWGNTEAFF
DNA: TGTGCCACCAGCAGAGAACAGAGCTGGGGGAACACTGAAGCTTTCTTT

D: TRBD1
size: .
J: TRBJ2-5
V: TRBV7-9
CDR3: CASSFTGGQETQYF
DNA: TGTGCCAGCAGCTTCACAGGGGGTCAAGAGACCCAGTACTTC

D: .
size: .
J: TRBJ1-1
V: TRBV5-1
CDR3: CASSLVPGAQNTEAFF
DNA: TGCGCCAGCAGCTTGGTCCCGGGGGCGCAGAACACTGAAGCTTTCTTT

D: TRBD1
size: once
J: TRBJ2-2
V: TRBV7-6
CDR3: CASSFGQGVELFF
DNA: TGTGCCAGCAGCTTCGGACAGGGCGTGGAGCTGTTTTTT

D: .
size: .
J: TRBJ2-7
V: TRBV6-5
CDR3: CASRGGAGTYEQYF
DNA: TGTGCCAGCAGAGGGGGGGCAGGCACCTACGAGCAGTACTTC

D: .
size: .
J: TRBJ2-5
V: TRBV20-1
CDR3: CSAWIPETQYF
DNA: TGCAGTGCTTGGATCCCAGAGACCCAGTACTTC

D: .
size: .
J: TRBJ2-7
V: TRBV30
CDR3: CAWLGDGPYEQYF
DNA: TGTGCCTGGCTGGGGGACGGACCCTACGAGCAGTACTTC

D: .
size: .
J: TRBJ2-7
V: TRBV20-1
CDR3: CSARDSYEQYF
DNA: TGCAGTGCTAGAGACAGCTACGAGCAGTACTTC

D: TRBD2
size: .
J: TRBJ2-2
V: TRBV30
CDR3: CARTSGKSTGELFF
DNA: TGTGCCCGGACTAGCGGGAAGAGCACCGGGGAGCTGTTTTTT

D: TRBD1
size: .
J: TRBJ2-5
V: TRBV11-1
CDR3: CASSPRQGQETQYF
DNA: TGTGCCAGCAGCCCCCGACAGGGACAAGAGACCCAGTACTTC

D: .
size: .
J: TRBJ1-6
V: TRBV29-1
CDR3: CSVDFQGGVERGSPLHF
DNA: TGCAGCGTTGATTTTCAGGGAGGTGTGGAGAGAGGCTCACCCCTCCACTTT

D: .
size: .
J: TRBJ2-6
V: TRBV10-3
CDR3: CAISEGTQSSGANVLTF
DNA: TGTGCCATCAGTGAGGGGACACAGAGCTCTGGGGCCAACGTCCTGACTTTC

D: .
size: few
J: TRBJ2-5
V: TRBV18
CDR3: CASSPPTSRDSTQYF
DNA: TGTGCCAGCTCACCACCAACTAGCAGGGATTCGACCCAGTACTTC

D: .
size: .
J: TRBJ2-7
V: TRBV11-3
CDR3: CASSLGTNEQYF
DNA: TGTGCCAGCAGCTTAGGGACCAACGAGCAGTACTTC

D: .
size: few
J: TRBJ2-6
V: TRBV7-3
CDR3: CASSPRAGSGANVLTF
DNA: TGTGCCAGCAGCCCCCGTGCGGGGTCTGGGGCCAACGTCCTGACTTTC

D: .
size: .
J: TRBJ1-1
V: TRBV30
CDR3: CAWSSRRLTF
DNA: TGTGCCTGGAGTAGTAGGAGATTAACTTTT

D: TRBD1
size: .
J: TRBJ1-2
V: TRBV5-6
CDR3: CASSHEVRTGYGYTF
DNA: TGTGCCAGCAGCCACGAGGTCCGGACAGGGTATGGCTACACCTTC

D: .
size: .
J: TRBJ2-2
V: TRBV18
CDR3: CASSRDGYRTGELFF
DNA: TGTGCCAGCTCACGGGACGGGTACAGAACCGGGGAGCTGTTTTTT

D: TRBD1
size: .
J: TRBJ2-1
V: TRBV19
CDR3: CASSISRTGNNEQFF
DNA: TGTGCCAGTAGTATCTCCCGGACAGGGAACAATGAGCAGTTCTTC

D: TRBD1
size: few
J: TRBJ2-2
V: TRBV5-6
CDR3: CASSEPGQTYTGELFF
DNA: TGTGCCAGCAGCGAACCGGGACAGACTTACACCGGGGAGCTGTTTTTT

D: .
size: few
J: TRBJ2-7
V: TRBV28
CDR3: CASSSYTYEQYF
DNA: TGTGCCAGCAGTTCCTATACCTACGAGCAGTACTTC

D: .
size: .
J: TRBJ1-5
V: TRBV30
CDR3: CAWSVEGNQPQHF
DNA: TGTGCCTGGAGTGTAGAGGGAAATCAGCCCCAGCATTTT

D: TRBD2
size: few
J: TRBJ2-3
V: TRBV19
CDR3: CASSIGKRGSDTQYF
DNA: TGTGCCAGTAGTATTGGTAAGCGGGGTTCGGATACGCAGTATTTT

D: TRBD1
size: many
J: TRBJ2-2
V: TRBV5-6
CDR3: CASSSDRDTGELFF
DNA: TGTGCCAGCAGCAGCGACAGGGACACCGGGGAGCTGTTTTTT

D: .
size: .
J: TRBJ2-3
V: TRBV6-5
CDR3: CASSSRYSTDTQYF
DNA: TGTGCCAGCAGTTCCCGATACAGCACAGATACGCAGTATTTT

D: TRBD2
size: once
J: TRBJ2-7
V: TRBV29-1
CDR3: CSVRTSGNRYEQYF
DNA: TGCAGCGTCCGGACTAGCGGTAACCGATACGAGCAGTACTTC

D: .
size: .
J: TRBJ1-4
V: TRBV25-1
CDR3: CASSDRVNEKLFF
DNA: TGTGCCAGCAGTGACCGGGTTAATGAAAAACTGTTTTTT

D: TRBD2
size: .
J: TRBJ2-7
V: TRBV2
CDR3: CASSGESGGTYEQYF
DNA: TGTGCCAGCAGTGGTGAAAGCGGGGGAACCTACGAGCAGTACTTC

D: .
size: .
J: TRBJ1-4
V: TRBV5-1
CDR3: CASSLAQGNEKLFF
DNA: TGCGCCAGCAGCTTGGCCCAGGGTAATGAAAAACTGTTTTTT

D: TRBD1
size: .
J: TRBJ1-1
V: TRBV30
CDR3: CASGQMNTKAFF
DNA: TGTGCCTCGGGACAGATGAACACTAAAGCTTTCTTT

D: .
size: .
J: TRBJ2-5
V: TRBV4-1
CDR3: CASSQRTAQETQYF
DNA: TGCGCCAGCAGCCAACGCACAGCACAAGAGACCCAGTACTTC

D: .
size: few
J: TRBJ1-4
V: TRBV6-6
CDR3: CATLRGANEKLFF
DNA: TGTGCCACCCTAAGGGGGGCTAATGAAAAACTGTTTTTT

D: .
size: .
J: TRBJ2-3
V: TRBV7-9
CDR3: CASSLAGIADTQYF
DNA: TGTGCCAGCAGCTTAGCGGGGATTGCAGATACGCAGTATTTT

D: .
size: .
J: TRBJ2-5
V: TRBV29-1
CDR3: CSVAMSQETQYF
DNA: TGCAGCGTTGCGATGTCTCAAGAGACCCAGTACTTC